This T cell receptor (beta chain) was retrieved from a study of T cells expressing NK-cell markers. Across the study: Sequencing of TCR beta repertoires drew on sorted CD3+CD56+NKG2C+, CD3+CD56+NKG2C- and CD3+CD56-NKG2C+ T cells. Sequencing covered eight donors, seven HCMV-seropositive and one seronegative.

5'RACE template switching built TCR beta cDNA with unique molecular identifiers. TCRdb re-called the 5' RACE reads and gives one entry per CDR3 protein, without DNA. Recorded here are hundreds of thousands of distinct CDR3 sequences; the top ten clones represent over 4%. Per the germline V gene, CDR1 is MNHEY and CDR2 is SVGAGI. The CDR3 loop spans 14 amino acids. The TCR originated in a man aged 18-70 years in good health. Material: blood T cells: a sorted CD56 or NKG2C T cell subset, CD4+ or CD8+ T cells, or bulk PBMC T cells (not recorded which). The chain links TRBV6-5 to TRBJ2-5; TCRdb calls TRBD1, which cannot be checked without DNA. This chain's CDR3 is CASISGTGQETQYF.